This entry lists 27 T cell receptor beta chains sequenced from one sample in a study of neurological immune-mediated disorders. TCRdb reprocessed the 5' RACE reads with MiXCR, giving one entry per CDR3 protein. The table lists 50,000 or so distinct CDR3 sequences, approximately 10% of them singletons. The source material was PBMCs. The receptors here all came from a woman aged 40 to 50 with HTLV-1-associated myelopathy (HAM/TSP).

In regard to this clonotype: A much larger clone lies a single base off, so this may be a read error. V gene TRBV5-5 combines with J gene TRBJ1-2; D is possibly TRBD1 (6 bases). Germline CDR1 reads SGHKS; CDR2 reads YYEKEE (reference sequence). The CDR3 has 16 amino acids. The CDR3 is CVSGARLAGAGYGYTF. The CDR3 region has the DNA TGTGTCAGCGGGGCACGGCTCGCAGGGGCAGGCTATGGCTACACCTTC.

Ten or more counts support this clonotype. The chain uses TRBV19 and TRBJ2-3, with D maybe TRBD1 (6 bases). The CDR3 consists of 14 residues. Trimming removed 5 bases at V and 1 base at J, with 10 bases between. Germline CDR1 is LNHDA and CDR2 is SQIVND (reference sequence). This chain's CDR3 is CASSARTGTDTQYF. DNA for the CDR3: TGTGCCAGTAGTGCACGGACAGGCACAGATACGCAGTATTTT. Together with reference TRBV19 and TRBJ2-3, the CDR3 gives the full variable domain: DGGITQSPKYLFRKEGQNVTLSCEQNLNHDAMYWYRQDPGQGLRLIYYSQIVNDFQKGDIAEGYSVSREKKESFPLTVTSAQKNPTAFYLCASSARTGTDTQYFGPGTRLTVL.

This clonotype showed up many times. This rearrangement joins TRBV4-2 to TRBJ2-7, with D perhaps assigned TRBD1 or TRBD2 (5 bases each). The CDR3 is 17 residues long. V lost 0 bases and J 1 base, leaving 16 bases between the germline ends. Germline V gives CDR1 LGHNA, CDR2 YNFKEQ. CDR3 amino acids: CASSQDGLRGVSYEQYF. The CDR3, as DNA: TGTGCCAGCAGCCAAGACGGTCTCCGGGGCGTTTCCTACGAGCAGTACTTC.

This clonotype was seen many times. V and J are TRBV6-2 or TRBV6-3 and TRBJ2-1; 8 bases line up with TRBD1. V gave up 5 bases and J gave up 8 bases; unmatched junction bases: 2. The CDR3 extends over 12 amino acids. Germline values: CDR1 MNHEY, CDR2 SVGEGT. CDR3 amino acids: CASSKQGDEQFF. CDR3 DNA sequence: TGTGCCAGCAGTAAACAGGGGGATGAGCAGTTCTTC.

This clonotype came up many times. This sequence joins TRBV2 and TRBJ2-2; the D is unclear. Germline CDR1 is SNHLY and CDR2 is FYNNEI. Trimming shortened V by 2 bases and J by 0 bases, and 10 bases separated the two germline ends. The CDR3 is 16 amino acids. The CDR3 protein is CASSETGPANTGELFF. In nucleotides, the CDR3 is TGTGCCAGCAGTGAAACTGGACCAGCGAACACCGGGGAGCTGTTTTTT.

This clonotype was seen ten or more times. The chain links TRBV4-1 to TRBJ1-2; D remains ambiguous. The CDR3 covers 15 residues. Germline values: CDR1 MGHRA, CDR2 YSYEKL. Trimming pared 5 bases from V and 6 bases from J, leaving 19 bases between. The CDR3 bases are TGCGCCAGCAGCTCCGAGAGCAGATTAAAGCATGGCTACACCTTC. Translated: CASSSESRLKHGYTF.

There are many counts of this clonotype. The rearrangement uses TRBV12-3 or TRBV12-4 and TRBJ2-1; 11 bases agree with TRBD1. The length of the CDR3 is 14 residues. The J segment lost 4 bases and the V segment lost 7 bases, leaving 3 bases of the junction unmatched. Written as DNA, the CDR3 is TGTGCCAGCAACGGACAGGGGGCATACAATGAGCAGTTCTTC. Translation gives CASNGQGAYNEQFF.

This clonotype was observed a handful of times. The chain has TRBV28 and TRBJ2-3, with 9 bases aligning to TRBD2. The V segment lost 6 bases and the J segment 2 bases; nucleotides outside the gene matches: 9. The germline gives CDR1 MDHEN, CDR2 SYDVKM. This CDR3 spans 16 amino acids. The DNA of the CDR3 is TGTGCCAGCAGAGACCTAGCGGGGCCATACACAGATACGCAGTATTTT. Encoded protein: CASRDLAGPYTDTQYF.

In this sample, this clonotype turned up many times. V usage is TRBV4-1 and J usage is TRBJ2-7; 8 positions agree with TRBD1. The CDR3 contains 16 residues. From germline, CDR1 is MGHRA and CDR2 YSYEKL. V trimming: 0 bases; J trimming: 5 bases; junction bases outside the gene matches: 9. CDR3 nucleotides: TGCGCCAGCAGCCAAGACCCCGGGACAGGCAAGAACGAGCAGTACTTC. It codes for CASSQDPGTGKNEQYF.

The chain carries TRBV20-1 and TRBJ2-7; TRBD2 agrees at 14 bases. Germline CDR1 DFQATT, CDR2 SNEGSKA (reference sequence). The CDR3 length is 16 residues. V lost 1 base and J lost 7; bases outside the gene matches: 9. The CDR3: CSARGTSGGISYEQYF. The DNA for the CDR3 is TGCAGTGCTAGAGGGACTAGCGGGGGGATCTCGTATGAGCAGTACTTC.

This clonotype has a count of ten or more. This sequence joins TRBV5-1 and TRBJ2-7; the D call may be TRBD1 or TRBD2 (5 bases each). This CDR3 comprises 15 residues. V lost 3 bases and J lost 1, with 14 bases in between. Germline loops: CDR1 SGHRS, CDR2 YFSETQ. CDR3 DNA: TGCGCCAGCAGCTCCAACCGGGACGGATCCTACGAGCAGTACTTC. Protein: CASSSNRDGSYEQYF.

This clonotype was picked up many times. CDR3 in DNA: TGCAGTGCTAGCGGGACAGGGAACACTGAAGCTTTCTTT. It encodes CSASGTGNTEAFF. V and J are TRBV20-1 and TRBJ1-1; TRBD1 aligns across 8 bases. Germline trimming cut 3 bases from V and 1 base from J; bases unmatched to any gene: 1. The CDR3 contains 13 residues. Germline V gene sequence: CDR1 DFQATT, CDR2 SNEGSKA (reference sequence).

This clonotype was seen repeatedly, ten times or more. A read error may produce the germline difference seen at one junction end. The chain is built from TRBV7-2 and TRBJ1-2; D is uncertain. Germline V lookup: CDR1 SGHTA, CDR2 FQGNSA. This CDR3 has 13 amino acids. The CDR3: CASSLDLGETTHF. The CDR3 DNA follows: TGTGCCAGCAGCTTAGACTTAGGCGAGACAACTCACTTC.

This clonotype was picked up many times. The rearrangement links TRBV6-1 to TRBJ2-7; D not certain. In germline, CDR1 is MNHNS, CDR2 SASEGT. V lost 2 bases and J 0 bases, leaving 8 bases between the germline ends. The CDR3 runs 14 residues. The CDR3 coding sequence is TGTGCCAGCAGTGAACTCGCGGACTCCTACGAGCAGTACTTC. This gives the protein CASSELADSYEQYF.

In its sample, this clonotype was seen many times. The CDR3 region is CASSLWGTGGNEKLFF. The CDR3 DNA is TGCGCCAGCAGCTTGTGGGGGACCGGGGGGAATGAAAAACTGTTTTTT. The V gene is TRBV5-1, the J gene TRBJ1-4, with D perhaps TRBD1 (5 bases). V was trimmed by 1 base and J by 5 bases, leaving 15 bases between them. The CDR3 loop spans 16 amino acids. Germline assignment: CDR1 SGHRS and CDR2 YFSETQ.

This clonotype was observed many times. The gene calls are TRBV4-3 and TRBJ2-3, with TRBD1 identical over 8 bases. The germline gives CDR1 LGHNA, CDR2 YSLEER. The CDR3 is 15 residues long. Trimming cost V 4 bases and J 0 bases; bases outside gene matches: 3. CDR3 in amino acids: CASSLNRGSTDTQYF. CDR3 DNA sequence: TGCGCCAGCAGCCTCAACAGGGGGAGCACAGATACGCAGTATTTT.

This clonotype showed up many times. CDR3 in amino acids: CASSLRDREETQYF. Here the CDR3 DNA reads TGCGCCAGCAGCTTGCGGGACAGGGAAGAGACCCAGTACTTC. The V gene is TRBV5-1, the J gene TRBJ2-5, with 9 bases fitting TRBD1. The CDR3 contains 14 residues. Per the germline V gene, CDR1 is SGHRS and CDR2 is YFSETQ. J gave up 3 bases and V 1 base, and 1 base lay outside the gene matches.

This clonotype was recorded many times. The rearrangement uses TRBV29-1 and TRBJ2-2; TRBD2 matches 13 bases. V shed 7 bases, J shed 6 bases, and the junction held 8 bases outside the gene matches. Germline lookup yields CDR1 SQVTM and CDR2 ANQGSEA. CDR3 length equals 15 residues. The chain's CDR3 is CSGGGLAGASGELFF. The CDR3 DNA is TGCAGCGGGGGCGGACTAGCGGGGGCCTCCGGGGAGCTGTTTTTT.

V and J are TRBV6-2 or TRBV6-3 and TRBJ2-7; no reliable D call. The CDR3 runs 11 residues. Trimming stripped 5 bases from V and 5 bases from J, with 7 bases between. Germline lookup yields CDR1 MNHEY and CDR2 SVGEGT. The CDR3 coding sequence is TGTGCCAGCAGTCGGAACGACGAGCAGTACTTC. Translating gives CASSRNDEQYF.

V is TRBV3-1 and J is TRBJ1-2; D gene ambiguous. V lost 4 bases to trimming and J lost 10 bases, with 13 bases between them. There are 12 residues in the CDR3. Germline V gene data show CDR1 as LGHDT and CDR2 as YNNKEL (reference sequence). CDR3 DNA: TGTGCCAGCAGCCTGCGGAGGGCTGACTACACCTTC. Amino acid sequence: CASSLRRADYTF.

There are many counts of this clonotype. The chain links TRBV20-1 to TRBJ1-1, with D possibly TRBD1 on 6 matching bases. The CDR3 loop spans 13 amino acids. The germline V and J ends were trimmed by 6 bases and 6 bases, with 17 bases remaining between them. Germline lookup yields CDR1 DFQATT and CDR2 SNEGSKA (reference sequence). CDR3 DNA: TGCAGTGCAGCCCAGAGGGGGGGCTCTGAAGCTTTCTTT. It specifies CSAAQRGGSEAFF.

Many counts were recorded for this clonotype. This sequence joins TRBV5-6 and TRBJ1-5; 8 nucleotides align to TRBD1. The junction had 14 bases not matched to a gene; V was cut back by 5 bases and J by 4 bases. Germline CDR1 reads SGHDT; CDR2 reads YYEEEE. This CDR3 spans 17 amino acids. CDR3 bases: TGTGCCAGCAGTTGGGGGCAAGGGGACAGGAAAAATCAGCCCCAGCATTTT. Protein sequence: CASSWGQGDRKNQPQHF.

This clonotype was found many times. The chain joins TRBV20-1 to TRBJ1-5, with TRBD1 matching over 10 bases. This CDR3 is built from 15 residues. V lost 4 bases to trimming and J lost 6 bases; unmatched junction nucleotides: 9. The germline V gene encodes CDR1 DFQATT and CDR2 SNEGSKA (reference sequence). CDR3 region: CSATAGTGDSQPQHF. The CDR3 nucleotides are TGCAGTGCTACAGCCGGGACAGGGGATAGTCAGCCCCAGCATTTT.

The chain carries TRBV20-1 and TRBJ2-3; the match to TRBD2 covers 7 bases. Germline CDR1 and CDR2: DFQATT and SNEGSKA (reference sequence). With 0 bases clipped from V and 4 bases from J, the junction kept 7 bases outside the gene matches. CDR3 length: 15 amino acids. CDR3 bases: TGCAGTGCTAGAGATCTGCGGGGGTTACCAGATACGCAGTATTTT. This codes for CSARDLRGLPDTQYF.

Many counts were recorded for this clonotype. The rearrangement uses TRBV29-1 and TRBJ1-2; D is unresolved. Germline V gives CDR1 SQVTM, CDR2 ANQGSEA. Between the trimmed V and J ends, which lost 0 bases and 4 bases, there was a span of 12 bases. The CDR3 length is 14 residues. This chain's CDR3 is CSVEDAIPGYGYTF. Here the CDR3 DNA reads TGCAGCGTTGAAGATGCCATCCCTGGCTATGGCTACACCTTC.

This clonotype was seen repeatedly, ten times or more. The chain is built from TRBV11-2 and TRBJ2-2; 8 nucleotides align to TRBD1. Trimming cost V 4 bases and J 5 bases; bases outside gene matches: 3. CDR1 SGHAT and CDR2 FQNNGV come from the germline V gene. This CDR3 has 14 amino acids. CDR3 sequence reads: CASSWDRSTGELFF. The CDR3 DNA is TGTGCCAGCAGCTGGGACAGGAGTACCGGGGAGCTGTTTTTT.

Ten or more counts support this clonotype. The J gene is TRBJ1-2, the V gene TRBV20-1; 9 nucleotides line up with TRBD1. CDR1 DFQATT and CDR2 SNEGSKA come from the germline V gene (reference sequence). The junction had 8 bases not matched to a gene; V was cut back by 5 bases and J by 4 bases. This CDR3 is built from 14 residues. The CDR3 protein is CSAETGTGRYGYTF. Written as DNA, the CDR3 is TGCAGTGCTGAAACCGGGACAGGGCGCTATGGCTACACCTTC.